This T cell receptor beta chain was profiled in a study of cytomegalovirus exposure and HLA in healthy donors. Study in general: Both the 120 or so validation repertoires and the approximately 700 first-cohort repertoires used the same platform, as reported by a later analysis.

Sequencing used immunoSEQ multiplex PCR; TCRdb keeps in-frame clones, though not all of them. The table records approximately 200,000 clones, roughly three quarters of them present only once. Study-level findings and limits: The authors confirmed in vitro that three CMV-associated chains were specific for CMV antigens. Most TCR sequences were seen very rarely across donors, but some public TCRs occurred in many.

Comments on this clone: Antigen: not known.

This sequence was found in a woman aged 25 to 39 in good health and CMV-seronegative. Source material: PBMCs.

DNA of the CDR3: TGTGCCAGCAGTCCGCGGCTAGCGGGCTACAATGAGCAGTTCTTC. Its protein is CASSPRLAGYNEQFF. This chain joins TRBV28 and TRBJ2-1; 8 nucleotides agree with TRBD2. V lost 5 bases to trimming and J lost 3 bases; unmatched junction nucleotides: 6. Per the germline V gene, CDR1 is MDHEN and CDR2 is SYDVKM. This CDR3 comprises 15 residues.